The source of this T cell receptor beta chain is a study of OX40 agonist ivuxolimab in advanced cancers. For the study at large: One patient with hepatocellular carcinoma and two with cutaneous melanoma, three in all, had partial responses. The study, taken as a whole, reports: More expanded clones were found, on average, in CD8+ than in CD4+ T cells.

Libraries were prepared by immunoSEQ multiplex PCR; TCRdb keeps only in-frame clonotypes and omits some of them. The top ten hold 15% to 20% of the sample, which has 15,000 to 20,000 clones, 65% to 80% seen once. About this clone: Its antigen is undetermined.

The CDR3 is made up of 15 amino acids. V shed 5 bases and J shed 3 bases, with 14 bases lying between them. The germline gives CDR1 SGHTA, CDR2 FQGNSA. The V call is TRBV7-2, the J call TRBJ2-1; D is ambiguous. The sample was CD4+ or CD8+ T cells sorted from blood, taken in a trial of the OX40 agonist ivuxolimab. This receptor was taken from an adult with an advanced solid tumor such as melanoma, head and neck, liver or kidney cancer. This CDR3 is CASSVDPGNYNEQFF. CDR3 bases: TGTGCCAGCAGCGTTGACCCTGGGAACTACAATGAGCAGTTCTTC.